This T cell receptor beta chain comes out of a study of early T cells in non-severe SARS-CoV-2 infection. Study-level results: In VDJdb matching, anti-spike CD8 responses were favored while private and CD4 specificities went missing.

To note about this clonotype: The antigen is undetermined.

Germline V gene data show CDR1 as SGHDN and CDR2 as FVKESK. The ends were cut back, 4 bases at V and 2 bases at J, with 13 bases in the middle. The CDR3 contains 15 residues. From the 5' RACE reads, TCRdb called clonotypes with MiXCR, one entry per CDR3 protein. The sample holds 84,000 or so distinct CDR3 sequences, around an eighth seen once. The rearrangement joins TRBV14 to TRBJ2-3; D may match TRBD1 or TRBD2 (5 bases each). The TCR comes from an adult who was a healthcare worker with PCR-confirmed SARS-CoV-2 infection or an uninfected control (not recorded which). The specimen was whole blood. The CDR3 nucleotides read TGTGCCAGCAGCCCAGGGACCCTCATCACAGATACGCAGTATTTT. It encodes CASSPGTLITDTQYF.